The 25 T cell receptor beta chains listed next were all sequenced from one sample in a study of blood T cell repertoires in COVID-19. The assay was immunoSEQ multiplex PCR, and TCRdb's table has in-frame clones only and misses some. The sample has 100,000 to 120,000 clones, 72% seen once. Input material: peripheral blood. Receptors originate from a woman aged 60-70 years with acute or convalescent COVID-19.

The chain is built from TRBV19 and TRBJ2-7, with 8 bases identical to TRBD1. The germline CDR1 and CDR2 sequences are LNHDA and SQIVND (reference sequence). V lost 3 bases to trimming and J lost 7 bases; unmatched junction nucleotides: 11. The CDR3 consists of 15 residues. The CDR3 DNA reads as TGTGCCAGTAGTATCTATCAGGGGGCCCCGTCTGAGCAGTACTTC. Its protein product is CASSIYQGAPSEQYF.

This rearrangement joins TRBV19 to TRBJ1-2, with a possible D match to TRBD1 (6 bases). The CDR3 length is 15 residues. Germline V gene lookup returns CDR1 LNHDA and CDR2 SQIVND (reference sequence). V was cut by 5 bases and J by 3 bases, with 16 bases left in between. As DNA, the CDR3 is TGTGCCAGTAGTCCCGACAGGATTGATGACTATGGCTACACCTTC. Encoded protein: CASSPDRIDDYGYTF.

This clone was counted only a few times. The chain has TRBV19 and TRBJ2-5; possibly TRBD2 for D (6 bases). CDR3 size: 13 residues. The germline V and J ends were trimmed by 8 bases and 7 bases, with 17 bases remaining between them. Germline-derived CDR1 and CDR2 are LNHDA and SQIVND (reference sequence). DNA of the CDR3: TGTGCCAGTCTAGCTACACCCGGGGGGACCCAGTACTTC. This gives the protein CASLATPGGTQYF.

The V gene is TRBV4-1, the J gene TRBJ2-7, with D possibly being TRBD1 (6 bases). Trimming left V 0 bases short and J 3 bases short, with 15 bases between. This CDR3 is 16 amino acids long. The germline gives CDR1 MGHRA, CDR2 YSYEKL. CDR3 loop: CASSQDEETGYYEQYF. CDR3 in DNA: TGCGCCAGCAGCCAAGATGAAGAGACAGGATACTACGAGCAGTACTTC.

This rearrangement joins TRBV27 to TRBJ2-1; D is ambiguous. The CDR3 runs 14 residues. Germline-derived CDR1 and CDR2 are MNHEY and SMNVEV (reference sequence). Deletions cut 6 bases from V and 14 bases from J, with 23 bases between. CDR3 sequence (DNA): TGTGCCAGCAGCTTAACGACCCAGACTCGATGGGAGTTCTTC. Residues: CASSLTTQTRWEFF.

This clone is medium-sized (0.01 to 0.1%) by share. The same CDR3 arises from other DNA sequences in this sample as well. The CDR3 DNA reads TGTGCCAGCAGCCGTATTACTAGCACAGATACGCAGTATTTT. It yields the protein CASSRITSTDTQYF. This chain links TRBV3-1 (or the pseudogene TRBV3-2) with TRBJ2-3, with D unresolved. Germline CDR1 and CDR2: LGHDT and YNNKEL (reference sequence). The V end was cut by 4 bases, the J end by 0 bases, with 8 bases between. The CDR3 has 14 residues.

The chain combines TRBV28 with TRBJ1-2, with TRBD1 matching 10 bases. The CDR3 contains 16 residues. V was pared by 2 bases and J by 6 bases, with 9 bases of the junction left unmatched. Germline V CDR1 and CDR2: MDHEN, SYDVKM. The CDR3, as DNA: TGTGCCAGCAGTTTACGCAGTCCGACAGGGGGCGATGGCTACACCTTC. This sequence encodes CASSLRSPTGGDGYTF.

The chain is built from TRBV10-3 and TRBJ2-1, with D possibly matching TRBD2 (6 bases). V lost 2 bases and J lost 8, with 16 bases in between. The CDR3 runs to 15 residues. Germline lookup yields CDR1 ENHRY and CDR2 SYGVKD. The CDR3 nucleotides read TGTGCCATCAGTGAGAACGGCAGGGAGGCCGATGAGCAGTTCTTC. The encoded protein is CAISENGREADEQFF.

The chain combines TRBV4-2 with TRBJ2-7; 7 nucleotides line up with TRBD1. This CDR3 spans 15 amino acids. CDR1 and CDR2 from the germline V gene are LGHNA and YNFKEQ. V was clipped by 2 bases and J by 0 bases; unmatched bases: 4. CDR3 region: CASSQTGDFSYEQYF. In nucleotides, the CDR3 is TGTGCCAGCAGCCAAACAGGGGATTTCTCCTACGAGCAGTACTTC.

V is TRBV5-5 and J is TRBJ1-3, with D perhaps matching TRBD1 (6 bases). Trimming took off 5 bases at V and 0 bases at J, with 18 bases between the two ends. Germline CDR1 SGHKS, CDR2 YYEKEE (reference sequence). The CDR3 runs 17 residues. CDR3 in DNA: TGTGCCAGCAGTTTCCGGGACACGGGTAGCTCTGGAAACACCATATATTTT. The encoded protein is CASSFRDTGSSGNTIYF.

CDR3 residues: CASSTRQGFGEKLFF. The CDR3 DNA sequence: TGTGCCAGTAGTACCCGACAGGGATTCGGCGAAAAACTGTTTTTT. V usage is TRBV19 and J usage is TRBJ1-4, with TRBD1 matching 7 bases. Germline V CDR1 and CDR2: LNHDA, SQIVND (reference sequence). The trim removed 4 bases at V and 8 bases at J, leaving 10 bases unmatched. The CDR3 covers 15 residues. Full variable domain (remainder filled in from reference TRBV19 and TRBJ1-4): DGGITQSPKYLFRKEGQNVTLSCEQNLNHDAMYWYRQDPGQGLRLIYYSQIVNDFQKGDIAEGYSVSREKKESFPLTVTSAQKNPTAFYLCASSTRQGFGEKLFFGSGTQLSVL.

This chain joins TRBV7-2 and TRBJ2-5; D unresolved. This CDR3 spans 13 amino acids. The germline V gene has CDR1 SGHTA and CDR2 FQGNSA. Between the trimmed V and J ends, which lost 1 base and 2 bases, there was a span of 5 bases. The CDR3 reads CASSLELQETQYF. CDR3 nucleotide sequence: TGTGCCAGCAGCTTAGAACTTCAAGAGACCCAGTACTTC.

V usage is TRBV6-5 and J usage is TRBJ2-2, with no clear D. The CDR3 runs to 13 residues. Trimming pared 8 bases from V and 1 base from J, leaving 8 bases between. CDR1 is MNHEY, CDR2 SVGAGI, per germline. The CDR3 is CASAPGNTGELFF. CDR3 sequence (DNA): TGTGCCAGCGCTCCAGGGAACACCGGGGAGCTGTTTTTT.

The chain has TRBV6-5 and TRBJ1-6, with TRBD1 matching 7 bases. Germline loops: CDR1 MNHEY, CDR2 SVGAGI. This CDR3 contains 14 residues. Unmatched junction bases numbered 5, after V lost 7 bases and J lost 5 bases. CDR3 coding DNA: TGTGCCAGCACTAGGGACAGACATAATTCACCCCTCCACTTT. Protein product: CASTRDRHNSPLHF.

The rearrangement joins TRBV6-6 to TRBJ1-5; D unresolved. From germline, CDR1 is MNHNY and CDR2 SVGAGI (reference sequence). This CDR3 region has 14 residues. The V gene lost 10 bases and the J gene lost 0 bases, with 13 bases spanning the gap. CDR3 DNA sequence: TGTGCCACCTCTGAGGGTTATAGCAATCAGCCCCAGCATTTT. It translates to CATSEGYSNQPQHF.

This chain links TRBV15 with TRBJ1-1; perhaps TRBD1 as D (6 bases). The length of the CDR3 is 14 residues. CDR1 and CDR2 (germline): LNHNV, YYDKDF (reference sequence). The V end was cut by 1 base, the J end by 5 bases, with 11 bases between. The CDR3 DNA is TGTGCCACCAGCAGAGGAGACAGGCCTACTGAAGCTTTCTTT. Protein sequence: CATSRGDRPTEAFF.

Regarding this clone: A much larger clone sits a single nucleotide away, making a read error possible. This CDR3 is also generated by other DNA sequences in the sample. The chain joins TRBV11-2 to TRBJ1-1; maybe TRBD1 (5 bases). The germline gives CDR1 SGHAT, CDR2 FQNNGV. The V end was cut by 2 bases, the J end by 1 base, with 5 bases between. This CDR3 is 13 amino acids long. The CDR3 reads CASSLRGNTEAFF. CDR3 bases: TGTGCCAGCAGCTTAAGGGGGAACACTGAAGCTTTCTTT.

This clone was recorded once. V gene TRBV12-3 or TRBV12-4 combines with J gene TRBJ2-5; D call uncertain. Trimming pared 6 bases from V and 0 bases from J, leaving 5 bases between. The CDR3 length is 12 residues. The DNA of the CDR3 is TGTGCCAGCAGCCTGTACCAAGAGACCCAGTACTTC. Residues: CASSLYQETQYF.

The chain combines TRBV2 with TRBJ1-4, with 9 bases that match TRBD1. The CDR3 has 15 amino acids. Germline V gene sequence: CDR1 SNHLY, CDR2 FYNNEI. V dropped 4 bases and J dropped 7; count of bases not matched to a gene: 7. The CDR3, as DNA: TGTGCCAGCAGTGTGGGACAGGGAAGTTTTGAAAAACTGTTTTTT. It is translated as CASSVGQGSFEKLFF.

V and J are TRBV27 and TRBJ1-5, with D hard to call. The CDR3 has 14 amino acids. Germline assignment: CDR1 MNHEY and CDR2 SMNVEV (reference sequence). V was shortened by 6 bases and J by 3 bases, with 12 bases between the two germline ends. The CDR3 DNA follows: TGTGCCAGCAGCTTCAGCGGATACAATCAGCCCCAGCATTTT. Amino acids: CASSFSGYNQPQHF.

This chain uses TRBV3-1 (or the pseudogene TRBV3-2) with TRBJ2-1; D remains unclear. The CDR3 is made up of 16 amino acids. V lost 7 bases to trimming and J lost 2 bases, with 18 bases between them. Per germline, CDR1 LGHDT and CDR2 YNNKEL (reference sequence). This CDR3 reads CASNTTYLPAYNEQFF. Written as DNA, the CDR3 is TGTGCCAGCAACACTACTTATCTACCGGCCTACAATGAGCAGTTCTTC.

The V and J genes are TRBV19 and TRBJ2-1; the D is unclear. CDR3 size: 13 residues. CDR1 LNHDA and CDR2 SQIVND come from the germline V gene (reference sequence). Trimming pared 4 bases from V and 6 bases from J, leaving 10 bases between. CDR3 in amino acids: CASSRSVGNEQFF. The CDR3 DNA reads TGTGCCAGTAGTAGGAGTGTTGGCAATGAGCAGTTCTTC. Supplemented by reference TRBV19 and TRBJ2-1, the full variable domain reads DGGITQSPKYLFRKEGQNVTLSCEQNLNHDAMYWYRQDPGQGLRLIYYSQIVNDFQKGDIAEGYSVSREKKESFPLTVTSAQKNPTAFYLCASSRSVGNEQFFGPGTRLTVL.

The chain has TRBV6-2 or TRBV6-3 and TRBJ1-1; no clear D gene. The CDR3 consists of 16 residues. Per germline, CDR1 MNHEY and CDR2 SVGEGT. The V end was cut by 2 bases, the J end by 1 base, with 14 bases between. The CDR3 bases are TGTGCCAGCAGTTACCCCCGGTCCATAGCGAACACTGAAGCTTTCTTT. Translation: CASSYPRSIANTEAFF.

This clone was observed a handful of times. The V gene is TRBV7-8, the J gene TRBJ1-5; the D gene is possibly TRBD1 (6 bases). Trimming removed 1 base from V and 2 bases from J, with 12 bases in between. The CDR3 totals 16 residues. CDR1 is SGHVS, CDR2 FQNEAQ, per germline. CDR3 DNA: TGTGCCAGCAGCTTAGTTGGGGGCGGCGGCAATCAGCCCCAGCATTTT. Its translation: CASSLVGGGGNQPQHF. Variable domain in full (rest from reference TRBV7-8 and TRBJ1-5): GAGVSQSPRYKVAKRGQDVALRCDPISGHVSLFWYQQALGQGPEFLTYFQNEAQLDKSGLPSDRFFAERPEGSVSTLKIQRTQQEDSAVYLCASSLVGGGGNQPQHFGDGTRLSIL.

V is TRBV4-2 and J is TRBJ2-7, with 9 bases lining up with TRBD2. Germline V gives CDR1 LGHNA, CDR2 YNFKEQ. This CDR3 spans 17 amino acids. V gave up 1 base and J gave up 0 bases; unmatched junction bases: 7. CDR3 sequence: CASSQVGVAGDSYEQYF. CDR3 DNA: TGTGCCAGCAGCCAAGTCGGAGTAGCGGGGGACTCCTACGAGCAGTACTTC.